This TCR beta chain was sequenced in a study of blood T cell repertoires in COVID-19. Study summary: Samples taken during acute and convalescent COVID-19 were collected in the United States, Italy and Spain.

Symptom resolution, clearance, or two negative PCRs marked donors in Cohort 3 as recovered. Using immunoSEQ multiplex PCR, the repertoire was profiled, and TCRdb retains in-frame clones only, with some absent. The sample lists about 250,000 clones, about 87% occurring once. The CDR3 totals 16 residues. V was pared by 0 bases and J by 3 bases, with 2 bases of the junction left unmatched. Germline V lookup: CDR1 MGHRA, CDR2 YSYEKL. The sequence was collected from a woman between 45 and 65 years old who had recovered from COVID-19. What was sequenced was PBMCs or T cells enriched from blood (not recorded which). The chain carries TRBV4-1 and TRBJ2-1; 10 positions agree with TRBD2. The CDR3 loop reads CASSQDTSGNYNEQFF. CDR3 nucleotides: TGCGCCAGCAGCCAAGATACTAGCGGGAACTACAATGAGCAGTTCTTC.